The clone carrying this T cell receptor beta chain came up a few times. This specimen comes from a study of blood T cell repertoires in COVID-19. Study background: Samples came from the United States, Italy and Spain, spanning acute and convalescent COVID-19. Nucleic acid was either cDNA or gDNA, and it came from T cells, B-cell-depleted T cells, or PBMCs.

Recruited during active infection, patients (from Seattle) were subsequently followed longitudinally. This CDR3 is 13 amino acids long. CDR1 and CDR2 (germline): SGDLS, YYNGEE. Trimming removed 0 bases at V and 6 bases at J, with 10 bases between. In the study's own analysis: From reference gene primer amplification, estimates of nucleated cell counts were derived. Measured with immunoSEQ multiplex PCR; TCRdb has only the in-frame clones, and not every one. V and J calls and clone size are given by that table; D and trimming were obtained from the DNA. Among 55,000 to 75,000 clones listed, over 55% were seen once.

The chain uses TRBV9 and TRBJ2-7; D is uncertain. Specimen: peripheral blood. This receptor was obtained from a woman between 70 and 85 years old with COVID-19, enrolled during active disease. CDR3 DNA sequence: TGTGCCAGCAGCGTAGCCAAACCCGGCGAGCAGTACGTC. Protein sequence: CASSVAKPGEQYV.